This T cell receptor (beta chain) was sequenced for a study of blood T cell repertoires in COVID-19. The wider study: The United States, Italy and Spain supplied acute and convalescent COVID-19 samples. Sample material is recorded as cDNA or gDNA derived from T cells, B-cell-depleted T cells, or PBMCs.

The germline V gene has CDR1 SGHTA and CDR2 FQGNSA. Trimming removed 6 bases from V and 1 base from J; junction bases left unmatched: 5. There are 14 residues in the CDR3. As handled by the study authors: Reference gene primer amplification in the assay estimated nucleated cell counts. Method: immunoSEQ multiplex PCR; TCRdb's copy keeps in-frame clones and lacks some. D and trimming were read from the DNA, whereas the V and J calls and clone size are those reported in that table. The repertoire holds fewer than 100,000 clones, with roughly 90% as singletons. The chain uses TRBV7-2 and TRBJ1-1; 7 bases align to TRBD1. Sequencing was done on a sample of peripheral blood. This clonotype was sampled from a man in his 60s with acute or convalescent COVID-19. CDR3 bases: TGTGCCAGCAGGTGGGACAGTTCGAACACTGAAGCTTTCTTT. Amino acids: CASRWDSSNTEAFF. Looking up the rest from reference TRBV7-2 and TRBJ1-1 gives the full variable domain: GAGVSQSPSNKVTEKGKDVELRCDPISGHTALYWYRQSLGQGLEFLIYFQGNSAPDKSGLPSDRFSAERTGGSVSTLTIQRTQQEDSAVYLCASRWDSSNTEAFFGQGTRLTVV.